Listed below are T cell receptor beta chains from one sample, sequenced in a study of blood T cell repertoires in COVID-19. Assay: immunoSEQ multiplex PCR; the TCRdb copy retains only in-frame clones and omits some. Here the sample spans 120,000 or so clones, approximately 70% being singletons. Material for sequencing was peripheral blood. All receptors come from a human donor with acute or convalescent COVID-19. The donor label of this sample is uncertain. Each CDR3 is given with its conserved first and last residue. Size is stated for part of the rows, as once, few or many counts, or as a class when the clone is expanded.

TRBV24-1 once CATSDGGGEDQPQHF
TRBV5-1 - CASSLDRGTQETQYF
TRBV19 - CASSRTVSGNTIYF
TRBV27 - CARGAATDTQYF
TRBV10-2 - CASISEYQETQYF
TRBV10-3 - CAISEEGQRTSSSYNEQFF
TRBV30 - CAWSTRAAGNTIYF
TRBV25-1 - CASSEYAGLGGYTF
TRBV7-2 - CASSLTYDTQYF
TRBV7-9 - CASSRQGANYGYTF
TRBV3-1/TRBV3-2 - CASSLGVGYNEQFF
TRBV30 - CAWSATGGGRAFF
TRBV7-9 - CASSSTGVYEKLFF
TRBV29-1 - CSVEDRQLTNGYTF
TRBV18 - CASSHGTSGGADTQYF
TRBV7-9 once CASSLGTGRATNEKLFF
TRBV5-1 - CASSNRTGKVTEAFF
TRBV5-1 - CASSLGGTRTEAFF
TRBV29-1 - CSVGLAGAGDTQYF
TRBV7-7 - CASSDRGDWETQYF
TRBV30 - CAWSRVNTEAFF
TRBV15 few CATSRGVGQLYEQYF
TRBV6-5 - CASKATSNYGYTF
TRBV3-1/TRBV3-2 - CASSQGGGLGQPQHF